The next 25 T cell receptor beta chains were all read from a single sample in a study of identical twins. Each CDR3 protein gets one entry after TCRdb re-called the 5' RACE reads with MiXCR. The table has around 280,000 distinct CDR3 sequences, under 9% seen once; the top ten hold over 2%. The same sample was also used in a study of yellow fever vaccine responses in identical twins.

Sequences were obtained from memory (CD45RO+) T cells sorted from blood. The receptors here all came from a woman younger than 30 in good health.

The V and J genes are TRBV2 and TRBJ2-6; a weak D match, TRBD1 (6 bases). The CDR3 has 14 residues. V lost 7 bases to trimming and J lost 4 bases, with 11 bases between them. Per germline, CDR1 SNHLY and CDR2 FYNNEI. The CDR3, as DNA: TGTGCCAGCACAGGGGAATGGGGGGCCAACGTCCTGACTTTC. It specifies CASTGEWGANVLTF.

In its sample, this clonotype was seen a few times. The V gene is TRBV6-1, the J gene TRBJ1-1, with 7 bases fitting TRBD1. This CDR3 has 14 amino acids. Germline CDR1 reads MNHNS; CDR2 reads SASEGT. V trimming: 4 bases; J trimming: 3 bases; junction bases outside the gene matches: 5. This CDR3 reads CASSATGFYTEAFF. CDR3 nucleotides: TGTGCCAGCAGTGCGACAGGGTTTTACACTGAAGCTTTCTTT.

In this sample, this clonotype turned up many times. The chain carries TRBV4-1 and TRBJ1-1; 8 bases line up with TRBD1. With V trimmed by 1 base and J by 1 base, 2 bases remained unmatched. The germline gives CDR1 MGHRA, CDR2 YSYEKL. The CDR3 contains 15 residues. CDR3 region: CASSQVQGGNTEAFF. In DNA form, the CDR3 reads TGCGCCAGCAGCCAAGTACAGGGGGGGAACACTGAAGCTTTCTTT.

At least ten counts were recorded for this clonotype. V and J are TRBV27 and TRBJ2-3, with TRBD1 matching over 10 bases. Germline V lookup: CDR1 MNHEY, CDR2 SMNVEV (reference sequence). Germline trimming cut 2 bases from V and 7 bases from J; bases unmatched to any gene: 3. There are 14 residues in the CDR3. The CDR3 spells CASSLGGQGNTQYF. The CDR3 DNA reads TGTGCCAGCAGTTTAGGGGGACAGGGGAATACGCAGTATTTT.

The genes are TRBV11-3 and TRBJ2-3; 13 bases are shared with TRBD2. V lost 5 bases and J lost 3; bases outside the gene matches: 5. Germline V CDR1 and CDR2: SGHNT, YENEEA. The CDR3 extends over 16 amino acids. CDR3 sequence: CASSPGLAGETDTQYF. The CDR3 DNA follows: TGTGCCAGCAGCCCAGGACTAGCGGGAGAAACAGATACGCAGTATTTT.

This clonotype was observed a few times. The rearrangement uses TRBV12-3 or TRBV12-4 and TRBJ1-1, with TRBD1 identical over 7 bases. CDR3 length: 13 residues. After removal of 7 bases from V and 5 bases from J, the junction contained 7 bases not matched to a gene. The CDR3 bases are TGTGCCAGCAACGCCGACAGGGTTACTGAAGCTTTCTTT. Translating it yields CASNADRVTEAFF.

The chain uses TRBV2 and TRBJ2-3; unclear D gene. This CDR3 contains 14 residues. Between the trimmed V and J ends, which lost 4 bases and 3 bases, there was a span of 11 bases. The germline CDR1 and CDR2 sequences are SNHLY and FYNNEI. For the CDR3, the DNA is TGTGCCAGCAGTGGGGTGACGAGGACAGATACGCAGTATTTT. Translation gives CASSGVTRTDTQYF.

Many counts were recorded for this clonotype. The chain couples TRBV12-3 or TRBV12-4 to TRBJ2-3, with 9 bases fitting TRBD2. The CDR3 covers 15 residues. V lost 6 bases, J lost 3 bases, and 7 bases stayed unmatched. The CDR3 DNA reads TGTGCCAGCAGATCTAGCGGGACTGGGACAGATACGCAGTATTTT. It translates to CASRSSGTGTDTQYF.

This clonotype was found many times. The gene calls are TRBV5-1 and TRBJ2-5; 7 bases align to TRBD1. The J segment lost 0 bases and the V segment lost 6 bases, leaving 5 bases of the junction unmatched. The length of the CDR3 is 14 residues. Germline values: CDR1 SGHRS, CDR2 YFSETQ. The CDR3 loop is CASTPGQNQETQYF. The CDR3 nucleotides are TGCGCCAGCACCCCGGGACAGAACCAAGAGACCCAGTACTTC.

This chain links TRBV2 with TRBJ1-4; TRBD1 aligns across 10 bases. The CDR3 consists of 14 residues. The V and J ends lost 8 bases and 7 bases, in that order; junction bases with no gene match: 7. CDR1 and CDR2 from the germline V gene are SNHLY and FYNNEI. This CDR3 reads CASRFGDRGEKLFF. The CDR3 DNA is TGTGCCAGCCGATTTGGGGACAGGGGTGAAAAACTGTTTTTT.

The chain is built from TRBV7-6 and TRBJ2-5; TRBD1 matches at 8 bases. V shed 0 bases and J 4 bases; nucleotides not matched to a gene: 1. The CDR3 contains 14 residues. Germline assignment: CDR1 SGHVS and CDR2 FNYEAQ. CDR3 nucleotides: TGTGCCAGCAGCTTAGCCGACAGGGGAGAGACCCAGTACTTC. As protein: CASSLADRGETQYF.

There are many counts of this clonotype. V is TRBV6-1 and J is TRBJ1-5; D remains unclear. The CDR3 runs to 15 residues. Germline CDR1 reads MNHNS; CDR2 reads SASEGT. The V end was cut by 0 bases, the J end by 3 bases, with 9 bases between. The chain's CDR3 is CASSEAGPNNQPQHF. CDR3 in DNA: TGTGCCAGCAGTGAAGCAGGGCCTAACAATCAGCCCCAGCATTTT.

The gene calls are TRBV10-3 and TRBJ1-2, with a possible D match to TRBD1 (5 bases). Germline V gene sequence: CDR1 ENHRY, CDR2 SYGVKD. The CDR3 extends over 13 amino acids. Trimming left V 2 bases short and J 8 bases short, with 12 bases between. The CDR3 bases are TGTGCCATCAGTGAGGAGAAGGGGAGAGGCTACACCTTC. It is translated as CAISEEKGRGYTF.

V and J are TRBV28 and TRBJ2-7, with D unresolved. V lost 6 bases and J lost 3, with 18 bases in between. CDR1 is MDHEN and CDR2 is SYDVKM in the germline V gene. The CDR3 loop spans 15 amino acids. CDR3 sequence reads: CASSSLPTALYEQYV. CDR3 bases: TGTGCCAGCAGCTCTTTACCCACAGCTCTCTACGAGCAGTACGTC.

This clonotype was observed many times. V is TRBV20-1 and J is TRBJ2-2; D is unclear. Germline CDR1 is DFQATT and CDR2 is SNEGSKA (reference sequence). The CDR3 totals 15 residues. Trimming took 1 base from V and 1 from J, leaving 10 bases between them. The CDR3 DNA reads as TGCAGTGCTAGAGCCCTCCAGCAGAACACCGGGGAGCTGTTTTTT. Amino acids: CSARALQQNTGELFF.

This clonotype has just a few counts. J is TRBJ2-7 and V is TRBV5-5, with a tentative D call TRBD2 (5 bases). The CDR3 has 15 amino acids. Germline assignment: CDR1 SGHKS and CDR2 YYEKEE (reference sequence). Trimming pared 0 bases from V and 2 bases from J, leaving 12 bases between. CDR3 in DNA: TGTGCCAGCAGCTTGGGGCTTGCGGGCCCCTACGAGCAGTACGTC. This encodes CASSLGLAGPYEQYV.

This clonotype was observed a handful of times. This chain uses TRBV24-1 with TRBJ2-1, with TRBD1 identical over 12 bases. This CDR3 spans 16 amino acids. Losses at the gene ends were 6 bases for V and 7 bases for J; bases not matched to a gene: 9. Looked up from germline, CDR1 is KGHDR and CDR2 is SFDVKD. The CDR3 coding sequence is TGTGCCACCAGTCCTTGGGGACAGGGGGCGCGGAATGAGCAGTTCTTC. It encodes CATSPWGQGARNEQFF.

The chain links TRBV10-3 to TRBJ1-1; 7 nucleotides line up with TRBD1. This CDR3 region has 14 residues. The V gene end was trimmed by 6 bases and the J gene end by 3 bases; junction bases not matched to a gene: 7. Germline assignment: CDR1 ENHRY and CDR2 SYGVKD. CDR3 bases: TGTGCCATCAGAACTCCGGGACAGCACACTGAAGCTTTCTTT. Translating gives CAIRTPGQHTEAFF.

This clonotype was counted many times. The chain is built from TRBV6-1 and TRBJ2-6; TRBD1 aligns across 8 bases. The CDR3 is 18 amino acids. From germline, CDR1 is MNHNS and CDR2 SASEGT. V gave up 7 bases and J gave up 0 bases; unmatched junction bases: 11. In nucleotides, the CDR3 is TGTGCCAGCACCCGACAGGGGTCCTCCTACTCTGGGGCCAACGTCCTGACTTTC. Protein product: CASTRQGSSYSGANVLTF.

The rearrangement links TRBV12-5 to TRBJ1-1; possible D gene TRBD1, 5 bases. Trimming took 0 bases from V and 0 from J, leaving 11 bases between them. CDR3 length: 16 amino acids. Looked up from germline, CDR1 is LGHNT and CDR2 is FRNRAP. The CDR3 coding sequence is TGTGCTAGTGGTTTGGTTCCTGGGACGGTGAACACTGAAGCTTTCTTT. Protein sequence: CASGLVPGTVNTEAFF.

The chain links TRBV11-2 to TRBJ2-3; 7 bases fit TRBD1. V gave up 1 base and J gave up 3 bases; unmatched junction bases: 13. This CDR3 spans 18 amino acids. Germline V gives CDR1 SGHAT, CDR2 FQNNGV. The CDR3 sequence: CASSLVPGATGVTDTQYF. The CDR3 DNA reads TGTGCCAGCAGCTTAGTTCCAGGGGCCACAGGGGTAACAGATACGCAGTATTTT.

The rearrangement links TRBV6-5 to TRBJ2-5, with TRBD1 identical over 7 bases. The CDR3 has 15 amino acids. Germline V lookup: CDR1 MNHEY, CDR2 SVGAGI. V lost 2 bases, J lost 0 bases, and 3 bases stayed unmatched. CDR3: CASSYGTEYQETQYF. In DNA, the CDR3 is TGTGCCAGCAGTTACGGGACAGAGTACCAAGAGACCCAGTACTTC.

This clonotype was recorded at least ten times. The chain is built from TRBV24-1 and TRBJ2-1; TRBD2 aligns across 12 bases. This CDR3 comprises 18 residues. V was pared by 3 bases and J by 9 bases, with 14 bases of the junction left unmatched. CDR1 and CDR2 (germline): KGHDR, SFDVKD. The CDR3 protein is CATSDLGLAGRTVSEQFF. Here the CDR3 DNA reads TGTGCCACCAGTGATCTCGGACTAGCGGGACGGACGGTTAGTGAGCAGTTCTTC.

This clonotype was observed many times. V is TRBV6-2 or TRBV6-3 and J is TRBJ1-2; D is unclear. This CDR3 has 12 residues. Germline CDR1 and CDR2: MNHEY and SVGEGT. Deletions cut 7 bases from V and 6 bases from J, with 12 bases between. In DNA form, the CDR3 reads TGTGCCAGCACCCTAGCCGGGGATGGCTACACCTTC. Residues: CASTLAGDGYTF.

This clonotype was observed a handful of times. The V gene is TRBV27, the J gene TRBJ2-1, with D possibly matching TRBD2 (7 bases). The germline V and J ends were trimmed by 8 bases and 3 bases, with 17 bases remaining between them. Germline loops: CDR1 MNHEY, CDR2 SMNVEV (reference sequence). The CDR3 is 15 residues long. CDR3 coding DNA: TGTGCCAGCTCTTACGGGGAGGGGGACTACAATGAGCAGTTCTTC. This codes for CASSYGEGDYNEQFF.